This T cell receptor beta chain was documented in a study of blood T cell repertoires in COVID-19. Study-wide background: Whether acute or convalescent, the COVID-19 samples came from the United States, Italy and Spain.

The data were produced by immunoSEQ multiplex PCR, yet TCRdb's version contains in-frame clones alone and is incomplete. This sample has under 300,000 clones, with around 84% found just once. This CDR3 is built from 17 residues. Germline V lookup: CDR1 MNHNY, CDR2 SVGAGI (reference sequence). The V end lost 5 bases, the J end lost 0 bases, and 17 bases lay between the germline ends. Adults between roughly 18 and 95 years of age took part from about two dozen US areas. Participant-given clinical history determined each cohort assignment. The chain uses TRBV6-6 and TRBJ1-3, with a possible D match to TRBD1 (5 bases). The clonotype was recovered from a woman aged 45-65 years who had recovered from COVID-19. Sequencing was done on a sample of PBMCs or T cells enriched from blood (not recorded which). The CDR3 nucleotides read TGTGCCAGCAGTCCCCCCACAGGATCGAGCTCTGGAAACACCATATATTTT. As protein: CASSPPTGSSSGNTIYF.